Below are 5 T cell receptor beta chains sequenced from a single sample in a study of cytomegalovirus exposure and HLA in healthy donors. Primers included in the PCR were 60 Vbeta and 13 Jbeta primers. Sequenced by immunoSEQ multiplex PCR; TCRdb stores in-frame clones only, minus some. Across 100,000 to 150,000 clones, the top ten clones capture 1.5% to 2% of the sample. Input material: PBMCs. These receptors were obtained from a woman aged 40 to 50 in good health and CMV-seropositive.

The chain has TRBV5-1 and TRBJ1-5, with a possible D match to TRBD1 (5 bases). The V gene lost 7 bases and the J gene lost 2 bases, with 10 bases spanning the gap. The germline gives CDR1 SGHRS, CDR2 YFSETQ. CDR3 length: 13 residues. CDR3 bases: TGCGCCAGCCCCCTCAGGGGCAATCAGCCCCAGCATTTT. Translating it yields CASPLRGNQPQHF.

The chain carries TRBV4-3 and TRBJ1-1; 9 nucleotides match TRBD1. The CDR3 loop spans 13 amino acids. From germline, CDR1 is LGHNA and CDR2 YSLEER. J gave up 5 bases and V 4 bases, and 2 bases lay outside the gene matches. The CDR3 coding sequence is TGCGCCAGCAGCCGCGACAGGGGGACTGAAGCTTTCTTT. It specifies CASSRDRGTEAFF.

This chain links TRBV10-2 with TRBJ2-5; 14 bases align to TRBD2. The DNA end lines up better with TRBJ2-7; the J call may be wrong. Germline CDR1 WSHSY, CDR2 SAAADI. The CDR3 has 16 residues. CDR3 nucleotides: TGCGCCAGCCAACCGGGACTAGCGGGAGCTGGGTACGAGCAGTACTTC. This translates into CASQPGLAGAGYEQYF.

Regarding this clone: The same CDR3 can be traced to other DNA sequences in this sample. The chain is built from TRBV11-2 and TRBJ2-7, with a possible D match to TRBD1 (6 bases). V was trimmed by 6 bases and J by 5 bases, leaving 14 bases between them. Germline lookup yields CDR1 SGHAT and CDR2 FQNNGV. CDR3 length: 13 residues. CDR3 sequence reads: CASRPYRVDEQYF. The CDR3 DNA reads as TGTGCCAGCAGGCCCTACAGGGTTGACGAGCAGTACTTC.

The chain employs TRBV6-5 and TRBJ2-7; D is ambiguous. V was trimmed by 2 bases and J by 7 bases, leaving 12 bases between them. Germline V gene sequence: CDR1 MNHEY, CDR2 SVGAGI. The CDR3 length is 13 residues. The CDR3 DNA sequence: TGTGCCAGCAGTTACGCGGCCGGGTTAGAGCAGTACTTC. Translating gives CASSYAAGLEQYF.